This TCR beta chain was captured by sequencing in a study of CD8 T cells in ankylosing spondylitis. Overall study findings and caveats: Researchers reportedly found disease-linked clones significantly enriched in matched ankylosing spondylitis synovial fluid.

Many counts were recorded for this clonotype. Its antigen is not known. TCRdb re-analysed the 5' RACE reads in MiXCR, keeping a single row per CDR3 protein. In the table there are more than 150,000 distinct CDR3 sequences, around 10% of which are singletons. Germline V gene lookup returns CDR1 SGHRS and CDR2 YFSETQ. The V gene lost 0 bases and the J gene lost 3 bases, with 12 bases spanning the gap. The CDR3 is 15 amino acids. The sequence came from a male donor with ankylosing spondylitis or in good health (not recorded which). The rearrangement uses TRBV5-1 and TRBJ1-2, with D unresolved. The sequencing input was blood, either unsorted or a sorted T cell fraction (not recorded which). CDR3 sequence reads: CASSLGERIYYGYTF. In DNA form, the CDR3 reads TGCGCCAGCAGCTTGGGGGAAAGAATATACTATGGCTACACCTTC. Using reference TRBV5-1 and TRBJ1-2 for the parts outside the CDR3, the full variable domain is KAGVTQTPRYLIKTRGQQVTLSCSPISGHRSVSWYQQTPGQGLQFLFEYFSETQRNKGNFPGRFSGRQFSNSRSEMNVSTLELGDSALYLCASSLGERIYYGYTFGSGTRLTVV.